The 8 T cell receptor beta chains listed next were all sequenced from one sample in a study of post-analysis software for immune sequencing data. Unique molecular identifiers were carried by the TCR beta cDNA libraries. TCRdb re-called the PCR reads through MiXCR, storing one row per CDR3 protein. The sample shows hundreds of thousands of distinct CDR3 sequences, about 57% of them seen only once. Study-level points and caveats: Elevated frequency relative to controls characterized four or five TRBV segments in patients, TRBV5-6, TRBV5-1 and TRBV20-1 among them.

These receptors have no known antigen. The sequenced sample was blood. The receptors stem from a girl between 10 and 17 years old with multiple sclerosis.

This CDR3 reads CASSETRAGNEKLFF. The DNA for the CDR3 is TGTGCCAGCAGTGAAACCCGGGCGGGGAATGAAAAACTGTTTTTT. The chain is built from TRBV6-1 and TRBJ1-4; no definite D call. V lost 2 bases, J lost 5 bases, and 12 bases lay in between. Germline values: CDR1 MNHNS, CDR2 SASEGT. The CDR3 is made up of 15 amino acids.

The V and J genes are TRBV7-9 and TRBJ1-1; D is possibly TRBD1 (5 bases). CDR1 and CDR2 from the germline V gene are SEHNR and FQNEAQ (reference sequence). CDR3 length: 13 residues. V was cut by 5 bases and J by 4 bases, with 11 bases left in between. The CDR3 loop is CASSPAGSTEAFF. Written as DNA, the CDR3 is TGTGCCAGCAGCCCGGCAGGGTCCACTGAAGCTTTCTTT.

This clonotype was detected only a few times. This chain connects TRBV10-3 to TRBJ2-7, with D tentatively TRBD2 (6 bases). Per the germline V gene, CDR1 is ENHRY and CDR2 is SYGVKD. The CDR3 is 15 residues long. V dropped 4 bases and J dropped 2 bases, with 15 bases sitting between them. Here the CDR3 reads CAISVGGVATYEQYF. The CDR3 region has the DNA TGTGCCATCAGTGTTGGAGGGGTGGCTACCTACGAGCAGTACTTC.

The V call is TRBV20-1, the J call TRBJ2-1; D may correspond to TRBD1 or TRBD2 (6 bases each). Deletions cut 0 bases from V and 6 bases from J, with 15 bases between. Germline V gene lookup returns CDR1 DFQATT and CDR2 SNEGSKA (reference sequence). The CDR3 is made up of 15 amino acids. CDR3 amino acids: CSARDQGGGGNEQFF. The CDR3 coding sequence is TGCAGTGCTAGAGATCAAGGAGGAGGGGGCAATGAGCAGTTCTTC.

The rearrangement joins TRBV24-1 to TRBJ2-1; 10 bases fit TRBD1. The ends lost 6 bases at V and 7 bases at J; junction bases unmatched: 8. Germline V CDR1 and CDR2: KGHDR, SFDVKD. The CDR3 spans 15 residues. As DNA, the CDR3 is TGTGCCACCAGTACCGGGACAGGGGCTAGGAATGAGCAGTTCTTC. As protein: CATSTGTGARNEQFF.

This clonotype was seen at least ten times. The chain links TRBV7-3 to TRBJ2-7; 11 bases map to TRBD2. From germline, CDR1 is SGHTA and CDR2 FQGTGA. The CDR3 has 15 residues. Trimming cost V 5 bases and J 4 bases; bases outside gene matches: 7. The CDR3 is CASSATSGGPYEQYF. CDR3 bases: TGTGCCAGCAGCGCCACTAGCGGGGGTCCTTACGAGCAGTACTTC.

The rearrangement uses TRBV12-3 or TRBV12-4 and TRBJ1-4; D not certain. V lost 6 bases, J lost 0 bases, and 17 bases lay in between. CDR3 length: 17 residues. CDR3 nucleotide sequence: TGTGCCAGCAGCCCGACTGAAGGGTTTGCAACTAATGAAAAACTGTTTTTT. This encodes CASSPTEGFATNEKLFF.

The chain recombines TRBV20-1 with TRBJ2-5, with TRBD2 identical over 8 bases. The CDR3 spans 12 residues. Germline assignment: CDR1 DFQATT and CDR2 SNEGSKA (reference sequence). V trimming: 5 bases; J trimming: 4 bases; junction bases outside the gene matches: 3. CDR3 loop: CSAVTSAETQYF. Here the CDR3 DNA reads TGCAGTGCTGTGACTAGCGCAGAGACCCAGTACTTC.